A single TCR beta chain is shown here with its context. Antigen unknown. This entry belongs to a study of shared clonotypes between healthy human individuals. Produced via immunoSEQ multiplex PCR; TCRdb's table is partial and in-frame only. In the table there are about 2.1 million clones, approximately 92% of which are singletons. CD45RO-negative cells were positively selected for CCR7, leaving out terminally differentiated effector memory CD45RA+ cells. Germline V lookup: CDR1 SGDLS, CDR2 YYNGEE. Trimming took off 2 bases at V and 1 base at J, with 10 bases between the two ends. The CDR3 extends over 15 amino acids. Study-wide results and caveats: The sampled material consisted only of blood, and tissue repertoires are likely to differ.

This clonotype was sampled from a man between 18 and 35 years old in good health. Some clones in this sample may be carry-over from other donors' samples. The sample comprised naive CD8+ T cells from PBMCs. The rearrangement joins TRBV9 to TRBJ2-1, with a possible D match to TRBD1 (6 bases). The CDR3 region is CASSVGQQSYNEQFF. The CDR3 region has the DNA TGTGCCAGCAGCGTCGGACAGCAGTCCTACAATGAGCAGTTCTTC.